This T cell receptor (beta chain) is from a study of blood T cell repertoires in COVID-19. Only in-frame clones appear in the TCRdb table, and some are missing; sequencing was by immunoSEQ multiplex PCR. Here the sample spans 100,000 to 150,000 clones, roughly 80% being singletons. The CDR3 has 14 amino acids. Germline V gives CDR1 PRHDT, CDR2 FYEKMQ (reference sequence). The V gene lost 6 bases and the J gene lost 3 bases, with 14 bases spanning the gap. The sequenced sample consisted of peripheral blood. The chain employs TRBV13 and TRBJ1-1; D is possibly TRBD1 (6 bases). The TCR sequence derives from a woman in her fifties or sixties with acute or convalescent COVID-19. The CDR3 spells CASSLSDRYTEAFF. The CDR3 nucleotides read TGTGCCAGCAGTTTGTCGGACAGATACACTGAAGCTTTCTTT.